The rows below give T cell receptor beta chains drawn from one sample of a study of cytomegalovirus exposure and HLA in healthy donors. Profiling relied on immunoSEQ multiplex PCR, and the TCRdb table lists in-frame clones only, not all of them. This table holds roughly 120,000 clones, 60% to 80% found once. The sample comprised PBMCs. The receptor source for this set is a man aged 50-59 years in good health and CMV-seropositive. Both conserved end residues are part of each CDR3. Each record gives: J gene, D gene, clone size, V gene, CDR3 DNA, CDR3 protein. A D gene is named only where the DNA matches it firmly. Clone size is not always given. Where it is, it says once, few, many or a class for expanded clones.

j_gene: TRBJ2-5
d_gene: -
abundance: -
v_gene: TRBV14
CDR3nt: TGTGCCAGCAGCCGGCTCGCTCAAGAGACCCAGTACTTC
CDR3aa: CASSRLAQETQYF

j_gene: TRBJ1-6
d_gene: -
abundance: few
v_gene: TRBV28
CDR3nt: TGTGCCAGCAGAACCGAGGACAGATATAATTCACCCCTCCACTTT
CDR3aa: CASRTEDRYNSPLHF

j_gene: TRBJ2-7
d_gene: TRBD2
abundance: -
v_gene: TRBV4-1
CDR3nt: TGCGCCAGTAGCGGGACACTTGACTCCTACGAGCAGTACTTC
CDR3aa: CASSGTLDSYEQYF

j_gene: TRBJ1-1
d_gene: -
abundance: -
v_gene: TRBV6-5
CDR3nt: TGTGCCAGCAGCCGAACTTCCCAATCCGAAGCTTTCTTT
CDR3aa: CASSRTSQSEAFF

j_gene: TRBJ1-1
d_gene: TRBD1
abundance: -
v_gene: TRBV7-9
CDR3nt: TGTGCCAGCAGCTTGGGACAGCTGAACACTGAAGCTTTCTTT
CDR3aa: CASSLGQLNTEAFF

j_gene: TRBJ1-6
d_gene: -
abundance: -
v_gene: TRBV7-2
CDR3nt: TGTGCCAGCAGCTATATTCAGGGTAATAATTCACCCCTCCACTTT
CDR3aa: CASSYIQGNNSPLHF

j_gene: TRBJ1-1
d_gene: -
abundance: -
v_gene: TRBV15
CDR3nt: TGTGCCACCAGTGTCGGACAGCTCTTTAACACTGAAGCTTTCTTT
CDR3aa: CATSVGQLFNTEAFF

j_gene: TRBJ2-7
d_gene: TRBD2
abundance: -
v_gene: TRBV7-6
CDR3nt: TGTGCCAGCAGCGCTAGCGGCCTCTCCTACGAGCAGTACTTC
CDR3aa: CASSASGLSYEQYF

j_gene: TRBJ1-5
d_gene: -
abundance: -
v_gene: TRBV6-6
CDR3nt: TGTGCCAGCAGTTATGGGCAGATAAATCAGCCCCAGCATTTT
CDR3aa: CASSYGQINQPQHF

j_gene: TRBJ1-5
d_gene: -
abundance: -
v_gene: TRBV2
CDR3nt: TGTGCCAGCAGTGAAGCTCTAGCAGGCAATCAGCCCCAGCATTTT
CDR3aa: CASSEALAGNQPQHF